The 9 T cell receptor beta chains below come from one sample, sequenced in a study of T-cell memory formation after mild COVID-19. TCRdb itself ran the 5' RACE reads through MiXCR, one entry per CDR3 protein. Of about 130,000 distinct CDR3 sequences in the sample, approximately 26% were seen once. Material: PBMCs or a T cell subset sorted from them (not recorded which). The receptors were sampled from an adult woman who had mild COVID-19 (a few samples of this study predate the infection). Cell type and time point are not known.

The J gene is TRBJ2-2, the V gene TRBV12-3 or TRBV12-4; D unclear. V dropped 3 bases and J dropped 7 bases, with 3 bases sitting between them. CDR3 length: 11 amino acids. CDR3 sequence (DNA): TGTGCCAGCAGTTTGATCGGGGAGCTGTTTTTT. It translates to CASSLIGELFF.

This chain uses TRBV9 with TRBJ2-7; 11 bases fit TRBD2. The J segment lost 3 bases and the V segment lost 3 bases, leaving 2 bases of the junction unmatched. The V gene's germline CDR1 is SGDLS and CDR2 YYNGEE. This CDR3 contains 14 residues. CDR3 in amino acids: CASSAGTSGYEQYF. The CDR3 nucleotides read TGTGCCAGCAGCGCGGGGACTAGCGGCTACGAGCAGTACTTC.

The J gene is TRBJ1-2, the V gene TRBV20-1; 7 bases line up with TRBD1. The V gene's germline CDR1 is DFQATT and CDR2 SNEGSKA (reference sequence). V dropped 4 bases and J dropped 4; count of bases not matched to a gene: 9. This CDR3 is built from 14 residues. The CDR3 sequence: CSATPGQNAYGYTF. The CDR3 nucleotides read TGCAGTGCTACACCGGGACAGAATGCCTATGGCTACACCTTC.

The chain joins TRBV20-1 to TRBJ2-3, with TRBD2 identical over 9 bases. In germline, CDR1 is DFQATT, CDR2 SNEGSKA (reference sequence). CDR3 length: 15 residues. The V and J ends lost 3 bases and 3 bases, in that order; junction bases with no gene match: 7. CDR3 in DNA: TGCAGTGCTAGCCAAAGAACTAGCGGGACAGATACGCAGTATTTT. It translates to CSASQRTSGTDTQYF.

There are a few counts of this clonotype. CDR3 sequence reads: CAIRPDQYYEQYF. CDR3 nucleotide sequence: TGTGCCATCCGTCCGGACCAGTACTACGAGCAGTACTTC. The V gene is TRBV10-3, the J gene TRBJ2-7; no firm D call. Germline V lookup: CDR1 ENHRY, CDR2 SYGVKD. This CDR3 spans 13 amino acids. The V end was cut by 8 bases, the J end by 3 bases, with 14 bases between.

The V and J genes are TRBV4-1 and TRBJ2-2; D perhaps matches TRBD2 (6 bases). The V and J ends lost 1 base and 3 bases respectively, with 9 bases between them. The germline CDR1 and CDR2 sequences are MGHRA and YSYEKL. The CDR3 runs to 15 residues. CDR3 bases: TGCGCCAGCAGCCAAGTGGGGGGTTACACCGGGGAGCTGTTTTTT. Protein product: CASSQVGGYTGELFF.

The chain joins TRBV7-9 to TRBJ2-7, with 8 bases matching TRBD1. Germline CDR1 SEHNR, CDR2 FQNEAQ (reference sequence). Losses at the gene ends were 5 bases for V and 2 bases for J; bases not matched to a gene: 5. The CDR3 length is 14 residues. The CDR3 DNA is TGTGCCAGCAGCCGGGGACAGGTCACCTACGAGCAGTACTTC. Its translation: CASSRGQVTYEQYF.

In this sample, this clonotype turned up a few times. This rearrangement joins TRBV15 to TRBJ2-2; TRBD1 agrees at 9 bases. This CDR3 spans 16 amino acids. The junction had 5 bases not matched to a gene; V was cut back by 5 bases and J by 1 base. Germline CDR1 and CDR2: LNHNV and YYDKDF (reference sequence). CDR3 nucleotides: TGTGCCACCAGCGGAGGGGGACAGGGGAACACCGGGGAGCTGTTTTTT. Its protein product is CATSGGGQGNTGELFF.

This clonotype was detected a few times. The genes are TRBV6-2 or TRBV6-3 and TRBJ1-1; D is unresolved. The CDR3 has 12 amino acids. V was pared by 6 bases and J by 3 bases, with 8 bases between. Germline CDR1 MNHEY, CDR2 SVGEGT. Here the CDR3 reads CASRRGYTEAFF. The CDR3 DNA reads as TGTGCCAGCAGGAGAGGTTACACTGAAGCTTTCTTT.